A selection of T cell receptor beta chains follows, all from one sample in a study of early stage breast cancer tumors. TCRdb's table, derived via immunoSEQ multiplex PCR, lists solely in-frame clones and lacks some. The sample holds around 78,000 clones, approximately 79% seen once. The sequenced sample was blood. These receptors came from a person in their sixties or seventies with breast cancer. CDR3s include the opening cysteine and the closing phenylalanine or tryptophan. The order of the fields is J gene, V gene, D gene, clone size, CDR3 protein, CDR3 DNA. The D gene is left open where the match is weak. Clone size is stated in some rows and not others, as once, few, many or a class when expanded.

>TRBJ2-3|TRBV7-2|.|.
CASSRGAGWADTQYF
TGTGCCAGCAGCCGTGGGGCGGGGTGGGCAGATACGCAGTATTTT
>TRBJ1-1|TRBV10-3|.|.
CAISDPARAVLTEAFF
TGTGCCATCAGTGATCCGGCCAGGGCAGTTCTCACTGAAGCTTTCTTT
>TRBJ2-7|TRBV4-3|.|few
CASSLGGGGSQEQYF
TGCGCCAGCAGCTTAGGGGGTGGGGGATCGCAAGAGCAGTACTTC
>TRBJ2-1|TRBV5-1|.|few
CASSRGFGAPYNEQFF
TGCGCCAGCAGCAGAGGTTTCGGGGCCCCCTACAATGAGCAGTTCTTC
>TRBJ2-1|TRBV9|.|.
CASSVAGSGYNEQFF
TGTGCCAGCAGCGTAGCAGGAAGCGGCTACAATGAGCAGTTCTTC
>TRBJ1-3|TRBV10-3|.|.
CAISEGNRRSGNTIYF
TGTGCCATCAGTGAGGGTAACCGGCGCTCTGGAAACACCATATATTTT
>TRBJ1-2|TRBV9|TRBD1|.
CASSGQGHGYTF
TGTGCCAGCAGCGGACAGGGTCATGGCTACACCTTC
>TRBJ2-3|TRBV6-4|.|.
CASSDPGADTQYF
TGTGCCAGCAGTGATCCGGGGGCAGATACGCAGTATTTT
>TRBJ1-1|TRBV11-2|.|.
CASSLSGFAEAFF
TGTGCCAGCAGCTTATCAGGGTTTGCTGAAGCTTTCTTT
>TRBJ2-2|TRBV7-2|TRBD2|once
CASSPGLAGSTGELFF
TGTGCCAGCAGCCCAGGACTAGCGGGAAGCACCGGGGAGCTGTTTTTT
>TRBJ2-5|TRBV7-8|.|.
CASSLGIFETQYF
TGTGCCAGCAGCTTAGGAATATTCGAGACCCAGTACTTC
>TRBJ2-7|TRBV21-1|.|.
CASSKTSCSYEQYF
TGTGCCAGCAGCAAAACCTCCTGCTCCTACGAGCAGTACTTC
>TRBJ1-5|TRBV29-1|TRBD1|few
CSVVPTGVNQPQHF
TGCAGCGTTGTACCCACAGGGGTTAATCAGCCCCAGCATTTT
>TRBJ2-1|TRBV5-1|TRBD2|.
CASSFEGGGANEQFF
TGCGCCAGCAGCTTTGAAGGCGGGGGGGCGAATGAGCAGTTCTTC
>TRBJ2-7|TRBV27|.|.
CASSLFQSPRKQYF
TGTGCCAGCAGTTTATTCCAGTCTCCCAGGAAGCAGTACTTC
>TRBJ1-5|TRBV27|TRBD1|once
CASSFRGFNQPQHF
TGTGCCAGCAGTTTCAGGGGGTTCAATCAGCCCCAGCATTTT
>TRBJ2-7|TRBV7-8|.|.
CASSVLLGAYSYEQYF
TGTGCCAGCAGCGTCCTCCTGGGCGCCTACTCCTACGAGCAGTACTTC
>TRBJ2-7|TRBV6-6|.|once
CASTHSGPYEQYF
TGTGCCAGCACCCACTCGGGCCCCTACGAGCAGTACTTC
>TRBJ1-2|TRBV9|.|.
CASSTGNYGYTF
TGTGCCAGCAGCACAGGGAACTATGGCTACACCTTC
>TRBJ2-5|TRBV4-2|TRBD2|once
CASSQARSPSGAEETQYF
TGTGCCAGCAGCCAAGCCAGGTCGCCCAGCGGGGCGGAAGAGACCCAGTACTTC
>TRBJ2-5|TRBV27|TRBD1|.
CASSLRGTGVYQETQYF
TGTGCCAGCAGTTTAAGGGGGACAGGGGTCTACCAAGAGACCCAGTACTTC
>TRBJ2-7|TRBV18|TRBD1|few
CASSRDRDEQYF
TGTGCCAGCTCACGGGACAGGGACGAGCAGTACTTC
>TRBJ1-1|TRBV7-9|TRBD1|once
CASSSSRTGVTEAFF
TGTGCCAGCAGCTCGTCTCGGACAGGGGTCACTGAAGCTTTCTTT
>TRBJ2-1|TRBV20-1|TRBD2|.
CSARTSHEQFF
TGCAGTGCGAGGACTAGCCATGAGCAGTTCTTC
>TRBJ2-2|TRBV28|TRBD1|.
CASSPQGGNTGELFF
TGTGCCAGCAGCCCACAGGGGGGGAACACCGGGGAGCTGTTTTTT
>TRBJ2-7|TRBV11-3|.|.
CASSSNAHEQYF
TGTGCCAGCAGCAGTAACGCCCACGAGCAGTACTTC
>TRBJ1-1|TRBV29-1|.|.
CSVERGAGPLTEAFF
TGCAGCGTTGAACGGGGGGCCGGACCACTCACTGAAGCTTTCTTT